Following are 3 T cell receptor beta chains from one sample sequenced in a study of T-cell memory formation after mild COVID-19. TCRdb reprocessed the 5' RACE reads with MiXCR, giving one entry per CDR3 protein. The sample lists 250,000 to 300,000 distinct CDR3 sequences; 16% were seen once. The material sequenced was PBMCs or a T cell subset sorted from them (not recorded which). Receptors were obtained from a young man who had mild COVID-19 (a few samples of this study predate the infection). Cell type and time point are not known.

The rearrangement links TRBV14 to TRBJ1-1; D remains unclear. Trimming stripped 4 bases from V and 4 bases from J, with 10 bases between. CDR3 length: 13 residues. The germline V gene has CDR1 SGHDN and CDR2 FVKESK. CDR3 DNA sequence: TGTGCCAGCAGCCCTAAGGGTCTCACTGAAGCTTTCTTT. It encodes CASSPKGLTEAFF.

This clonotype occurred a few times. The chain uses TRBV18 and TRBJ1-6; D is ambiguous. Trimming removed 2 bases from V and 0 bases from J, with 11 bases in between. Germline V gene data show CDR1 as KGHSH and CDR2 as LQKENI. CDR3 length equals 17 residues. Written as DNA, the CDR3 is TGTGCCAGCTCACCAAAAGGAGGGAGCTCCTATAATTCACCCCTCCACTTT. Its translation is CASSPKGGSSYNSPLHF.

This clonotype occurred a few times. The chain combines TRBV4-1 with TRBJ2-3; the match to TRBD2 covers 9 bases. Trimming cost V 0 bases and J 1 base; bases outside gene matches: 8. The CDR3 is 18 amino acids. The germline V gene has CDR1 MGHRA and CDR2 YSYEKL. The CDR3 nucleotides are TGCGCCAGCAGCCAAGATGTGGTTAGCGGGGGTGGCACAGATACGCAGTATTTT. It encodes CASSQDVVSGGGTDTQYF.